This TCR beta chain was retrieved from a study of OX40 agonist ivuxolimab in advanced cancers. Background on the study: Ivuxolimab is a fully human IgG2 antibody that activates OX40 (CD134). Patients undergoing dose escalation presented with hepatocellular carcinoma, melanoma, renal cell or head and neck cancer. General study points: The mean number of expanded clones was higher in CD8+ T cells than in CD4+. Within 6 weeks, CD4+ and CD8+ blood T cells expanded clonally at 0.1 to 3.0 mg/kg.

As concerns this clone: Antigen unknown.

Germline CDR1 is SGHAT and CDR2 is FQNNGV. Trimming cost V 5 bases and J 2 bases, with 16 bases left between them. This CDR3 is built from 15 residues. Data came from immunoSEQ multiplex PCR; TCRdb stores just in-frame clones and leaves some out. The sample shows tens of thousands of clones, 88% of them seen only once. This clonotype was sampled from an adult with an advanced solid tumor such as melanoma, head and neck, liver or kidney cancer. Specimen: CD4+ or CD8+ T cells sorted from blood, collected in a trial of the OX40 agonist ivuxolimab. The V call is TRBV11-2, the J call TRBJ2-7; D is unclear. Here the CDR3 reads CASSRDGEGPYEQYF. CDR3 sequence (DNA): TGTGCCAGCAGCCGAGACGGCGAAGGTCCCTACGAGCAGTACTTC.